The 25 T cell receptor beta chains presented below share a single source sample, sequenced in a study of T cell changes during pregnancy in multiple sclerosis (dated by TCRdb to the late 2010s). The method was the immunoSEQ multiplex PCR assay. Sourced from immuneACCESS, this table was stored by TCRdb with only in-frame sequences that have V and J called. A share of the clones is absent; for the studies checked, an unresolved V gene accounts for under half, and the remainder has no known explanation. The sample table lists tens of thousands of clones, around 90% of them with a count of one. Together, the top ten hold around 5% of the sample. The sample was peripheral blood, taken in the first trimester of pregnancy. Receptors were obtained from a female donor in good health, enrolled as a control in a pregnancy study.

The rearrangement joins TRBV6-1 to TRBJ2-7; 12 nucleotides line up with TRBD2. CDR1 and CDR2 (germline): MNHNS, SASEGT. The ends lost 4 bases at V and 3 bases at J; junction bases unmatched: 4. This CDR3 spans 15 amino acids. The CDR3 is CASSVSSGGVYEQYF. DNA for the CDR3: TGTGCCAGCAGTGTCTCTAGCGGGGGGGTCTACGAGCAGTACTTC.

Here the CDR3 DNA reads TGTGCCAGCACGTTAGCGGGCCTAACCTACGAGCAGTACTTC. It codes for CASTLAGLTYEQYF. V and J are TRBV7-9 and TRBJ2-7, with TRBD2 matching 7 bases. The CDR3 length is 14 residues. Germline loops: CDR1 SEHNR, CDR2 FQNEAQ (reference sequence). With 7 bases clipped from V and 2 bases from J, the junction kept 8 bases outside the gene matches.

The chain recombines TRBV5-1 with TRBJ2-3, with 11 bases identical to TRBD1. CDR1 SGHRS and CDR2 YFSETQ come from the germline V gene. The CDR3 contains 18 residues. V dropped 2 bases and J dropped 4; count of bases not matched to a gene: 12. The CDR3 region has the DNA TGCGCCAGCAGCTTCCCCCGGACAGGGGGCGCAGGGCCAGATACGCAGTATTTT. This gives the protein CASSFPRTGGAGPDTQYF. Full variable domain (rest looked up from reference TRBV5-1 and TRBJ2-3): KAGVTQTPRYLIKTRGQQVTLSCSPISGHRSVSWYQQTPGQGLQFLFEYFSETQRNKGNFPGRFSGRQFSNSRSEMNVSTLELGDSALYLCASSFPRTGGAGPDTQYFGPGTRLTVL.

This chain connects TRBV5-1 to TRBJ2-1; 12 nucleotides line up with TRBD2. With V trimmed by 6 bases and J by 9 bases, 7 bases remained unmatched. The V gene's germline CDR1 is SGHRS and CDR2 YFSETQ. The CDR3 is 14 residues long. CDR3 amino acids: CASTLTSGGGEQFF. The CDR3 region has the DNA TGCGCCAGCACCCTGACTAGCGGGGGAGGTGAGCAGTTCTTC.

The gene calls are TRBV29-1 and TRBJ2-7; 9 nucleotides align to TRBD1. The CDR3 totals 14 residues. V was clipped by 3 bases and J by 3 bases; unmatched bases: 6. The germline gives CDR1 SQVTM, CDR2 ANQGSEA. CDR3 residues: CSVDSGTGNYEQYF. The DNA of the CDR3 is TGCAGCGTTGATAGTGGGACAGGGAACTACGAGCAGTACTTC.

The V and J genes are TRBV5-5 and TRBJ2-3; 16 nucleotides match TRBD2. The trim removed 3 bases at V and 3 bases at J, leaving 7 bases unmatched. The germline V gene has CDR1 SGHKS and CDR2 YYEKEE (reference sequence). This CDR3 is built from 18 residues. CDR3 nucleotide sequence: TGTGCCAGCAGCTCGCCGGGACTAGCGGGGGGGCCGACAGATACGCAGTATTTT. This codes for CASSSPGLAGGPTDTQYF.

The J gene is TRBJ2-5, the V gene TRBV29-1, with 8 bases that match TRBD1. The V gene end was trimmed by 5 bases and the J gene end by 1 base; junction bases not matched to a gene: 3. CDR3 size: 13 residues. CDR1 is SQVTM and CDR2 is ANQGSEA in the germline V gene. CDR3 coding DNA: TGCAGCGTTCCAGGGGGCTCCCAAGAGACCCAGTACTTC. It encodes CSVPGGSQETQYF.

The chain uses TRBV7-2 and TRBJ2-1; 9 nucleotides line up with TRBD1. The germline V gene has CDR1 SGHTA and CDR2 FQGNSA. CDR3 length: 15 amino acids. J lost 7 bases, V lost 2 bases, and 6 bases had no gene match. CDR3 coding DNA: TGTGCCAGCAGCTTAACCCGGGACAGGGCTAATGAGCAGTTCTTC. It encodes CASSLTRDRANEQFF.

The chain uses TRBV19 and TRBJ2-6, with D hard to call. The CDR3 covers 14 residues. Trimming removed 4 bases at V and 0 bases at J, with 4 bases between. Germline V CDR1 and CDR2: LNHDA, SQIVND (reference sequence). The CDR3 protein is CASSTFSGANVLTF. CDR3 bases: TGTGCCAGTAGTACGTTCTCTGGGGCCAACGTCCTGACTTTC. The entire variable domain, with the rest obtained from reference TRBV19 and TRBJ2-6, is as follows: DGGITQSPKYLFRKEGQNVTLSCEQNLNHDAMYWYRQDPGQGLRLIYYSQIVNDFQKGDIAEGYSVSREKKESFPLTVTSAQKNPTAFYLCASSTFSGANVLTFGAGSRLTVL.

This clone was recorded once. The chain combines TRBV13 with TRBJ2-7, with D maybe TRBD2 (7 bases). The germline V and J ends were trimmed by 4 bases and 5 bases, with 24 bases remaining between them. CDR3 length: 17 residues. Germline V gene data show CDR1 as PRHDT and CDR2 as FYEKMQ (reference sequence). CDR3 DNA: TGTGCCAGCAGCTACCCGGAGGGGGGCGGGAGTGCAGACGAGCAGTACTTC. Its protein is CASSYPEGGGSADEQYF.

The rearrangement uses TRBV5-1 and TRBJ1-1; D gene unclear. In germline, CDR1 is SGHRS, CDR2 YFSETQ. The CDR3 is 13 amino acids. V was pared by 0 bases and J by 4 bases, with 7 bases between. CDR3 sequence: CASSLGEATEAFF. The CDR3 DNA reads as TGCGCCAGCAGCTTGGGGGAGGCCACTGAAGCTTTCTTT.

The chain is built from TRBV6-6 and TRBJ2-5; D may be TRBD1 (5 bases). The V gene's germline CDR1 is MNHNY and CDR2 SVGAGI (reference sequence). The V end was cut by 2 bases, the J end by 3 bases, with 13 bases between. CDR3 size: 15 residues. CDR3 sequence: CASSYGQGKEETQYF. The DNA of the CDR3 is TGTGCCAGCAGTTACGGGCAGGGTAAGGAAGAGACCCAGTACTTC.

This chain joins TRBV9 and TRBJ2-3, with D tentatively TRBD2 (7 bases). The V end was cut by 2 bases, the J end by 5 bases, with 9 bases between. Looked up from germline, CDR1 is SGDLS and CDR2 is YYNGEE. The CDR3 spans 13 residues. The CDR3 here is CASSVGGRDTQYF. The CDR3 DNA follows: TGTGCCAGCAGCGTGGGGGGGCGAGATACGCAGTATTTT.

There are a few counts of this clone. The rearrangement links TRBV6-6 to TRBJ1-1; D possibly corresponds to TRBD1 (5 bases). The CDR3 loop spans 12 amino acids. Germline V CDR1 and CDR2: MNHNY, SVGAGI (reference sequence). Trimming cost V 5 bases and J 5 bases, with 9 bases left between them. CDR3 DNA: TGTGCCAGCAGTCAGCAGGGAACTGAAGCTTTCTTT. Residues: CASSQQGTEAFF.

This chain links TRBV19 with TRBJ2-1; 11 bases line up with TRBD2. Germline V gene sequence: CDR1 LNHDA, CDR2 SQIVND (reference sequence). The J segment lost 4 bases and the V segment lost 3 bases, leaving 5 bases of the junction unmatched. The CDR3 covers 16 residues. CDR3 residues: CASSMLAGGLYNEQFF. CDR3 DNA sequence: TGTGCCAGTAGTATGTTAGCGGGAGGGCTATACAATGAGCAGTTCTTC.

Here the CDR3 DNA reads TGTGCCAGTAGTGTCGGGGTGACGGGGGCCAACGTCCTGACTTTC. This encodes CASSVGVTGANVLTF. The V gene is TRBV19, the J gene TRBJ2-6; the D gene is possibly TRBD2 (5 bases). The CDR3 totals 15 residues. V lost 5 bases and J lost 4, with 12 bases in between. Germline V gene data show CDR1 as LNHDA and CDR2 as SQIVND (reference sequence).

The chain uses TRBV7-2 and TRBJ1-1; tentative D call: TRBD1 (6 bases). Trimming pared 1 base from V and 8 bases from J, leaving 11 bases between. The CDR3 is made up of 13 amino acids. CDR1 is SGHTA, CDR2 FQGNSA, per germline. In DNA form, the CDR3 reads TGTGCCAGCAGCTTAGTTGTTCAGGGGGAAGCTTTCTTT. This gives the protein CASSLVVQGEAFF. The full variable domain, in which reference TRBV7-2 and TRBJ1-1 provide the parts outside the CDR3, is GAGVSQSPSNKVTEKGKDVELRCDPISGHTALYWYRQSLGQGLEFLIYFQGNSAPDKSGLPSDRFSAERTGGSVSTLTIQRTQQEDSAVYLCASSLVVQGEAFFGQGTRLTVV.

The rearrangement joins TRBV7-8 to TRBJ2-7, with a possible D match to TRBD1 (5 bases). Trimming pared 0 bases from V and 4 bases from J, leaving 10 bases between. CDR1 SGHVS and CDR2 FQNEAQ come from the germline V gene. There are 14 residues in the CDR3. This CDR3 reads CASSLADTKYEQYF. As DNA, the CDR3 is TGTGCCAGCAGCTTAGCGGACACTAAATACGAGCAGTACTTC.

This sequence joins TRBV25-1 and TRBJ2-2, with D possibly matching TRBD1 (6 bases). V was trimmed by 8 bases and J by 4 bases, leaving 11 bases between them. Germline CDR1 and CDR2: MGHDK and SYGVNS. CDR3 length: 13 residues. CDR3 sequence reads: CASGQGSTGELFF. DNA for the CDR3: TGTGCCAGCGGTCAGGGGAGCACCGGGGAGCTGTTTTTT. Variable domain in full (rest from reference TRBV25-1 and TRBJ2-2): EADIYQTPRYLVIGTGKKITLECSQTMGHDKMYWYQQDPGMELHLIHYSYGVNSTEKGDLSSESTVSRIRTEHFPLTLESARPSHTSQYLCASGQGSTGELFFGEGSRLTVL.

The chain couples TRBV5-4 to TRBJ1-2; TRBD1 agrees at 9 bases. Germline assignment: CDR1 SGHNT and CDR2 YYREEE (reference sequence). The CDR3 length is 16 residues. J gave up 8 bases and V 3 bases, and 14 bases lay outside the gene matches. CDR3 sequence: CASSSGQGKVLVGYTF. The CDR3 DNA follows: TGTGCCAGCAGCTCGGGACAGGGAAAAGTTTTGGTGGGCTACACCTTC.

The genes are TRBV20-1 and TRBJ2-7; TRBD1 might be the D (6 bases). Germline values: CDR1 DFQATT, CDR2 SNEGSKA (reference sequence). Deletions cut 2 bases from V and 6 bases from J, with 8 bases between. The CDR3 consists of 11 residues. The CDR3 region has the DNA TGCAGTGCTAGACAGGGGCGCGAGCAGTACTTC. Amino acids: CSARQGREQYF.

The chain couples TRBV9 to TRBJ1-4, with D tentatively TRBD1 (5 bases). Germline V lookup: CDR1 SGDLS, CDR2 YYNGEE. CDR3 length: 16 residues. V was clipped by 0 bases and J by 6 bases, with 15 bases between them. The CDR3 region is CASSVAVREGDEKLFF. The CDR3 coding sequence is TGTGCCAGCAGCGTAGCTGTCAGGGAGGGAGATGAAAAACTGTTTTTT.

V gene TRBV5-1 combines with J gene TRBJ2-2; D remains ambiguous. The V end lost 0 bases, the J end lost 2 bases, and 11 bases lay between the germline ends. The V gene's germline CDR1 is SGHRS and CDR2 YFSETQ. This CDR3 is 16 amino acids long. The CDR3 DNA is TGCGCCAGCAGCTTGGGTCACCAACTCAACACCGGGGAGCTGTTTTTT. This sequence encodes CASSLGHQLNTGELFF. The variable domain in full, with the rest retrieved from reference TRBV5-1 and TRBJ2-2, is KAGVTQTPRYLIKTRGQQVTLSCSPISGHRSVSWYQQTPGQGLQFLFEYFSETQRNKGNFPGRFSGRQFSNSRSEMNVSTLELGDSALYLCASSLGHQLNTGELFFGEGSRLTVL.

This rearrangement joins TRBV23-1 to TRBJ1-2; TRBD1 aligns across 9 bases. TRBV23-1 is an open reading frame whose function is uncertain. This CDR3 has 14 residues. V was clipped by 7 bases and J by 6 bases; unmatched bases: 9. CDR3 in DNA: TGCGCCAGCATAAAAACAGGGGGCATCGATGGCTACACCTTC. This translates into CASIKTGGIDGYTF.

V gene TRBV5-4 combines with J gene TRBJ1-5; TRBD1 aligns across 7 bases. The germline V gene encodes CDR1 SGHNT and CDR2 YYREEE (reference sequence). Germline trimming cut 4 bases from V and 0 bases from J; bases unmatched to any gene: 4. This CDR3 has 15 residues. The CDR3 nucleotides read TGTGCCAGCAGCGCAGCAGGGGGTAGCAATCAGCCCCAGCATTTT. Its protein product is CASSAAGGSNQPQHF.